This T cell receptor beta chain was recorded in a study of cytomegalovirus exposure and HLA in healthy donors. Whole-study results and caveats: Common viral pathogens were later found to be apparently linked to several of the most significant clusters. Versus the roughly 670-donor mean, an Asian-associated ancestry cluster reportedly showed fewer N-insertions in a later analysis.

Regarding this clone: The target antigen is unknown.

The V gene lost 4 bases and the J gene lost 5 bases, with 26 bases spanning the gap. The CDR3 is 18 amino acids. Germline CDR1 MNHNS, CDR2 SASEGT. PCR was performed using 60 Vbeta and 13 Jbeta primers. Data came from immunoSEQ multiplex PCR; TCRdb stores just in-frame clones and leaves some out. The sample lists some 120,000 clones, roughly 78% occurring once. The sample was PBMCs. V usage is TRBV6-1 and J usage is TRBJ2-5, with D maybe TRBD2 (5 bases). The sequence derives from a young man in good health and CMV-seronegative. The CDR3 sequence is CASSGFGITGIYIETQYF. CDR3 in DNA: TGTGCCAGCAGTGGATTTGGCATAACGGGGATCTACATCGAGACCCAGTACTTC.